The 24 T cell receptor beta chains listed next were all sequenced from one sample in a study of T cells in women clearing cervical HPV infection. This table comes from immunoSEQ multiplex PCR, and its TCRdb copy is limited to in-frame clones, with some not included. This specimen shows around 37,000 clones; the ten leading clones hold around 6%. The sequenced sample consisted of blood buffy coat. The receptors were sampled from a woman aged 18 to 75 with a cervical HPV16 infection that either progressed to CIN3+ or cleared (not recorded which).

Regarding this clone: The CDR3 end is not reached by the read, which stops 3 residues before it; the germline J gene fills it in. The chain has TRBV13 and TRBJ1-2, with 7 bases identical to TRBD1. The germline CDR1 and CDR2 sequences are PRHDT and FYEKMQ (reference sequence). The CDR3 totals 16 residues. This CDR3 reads CASSSRLAGGTDTYTF. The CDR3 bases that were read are TGTGCCAGCAGCTCAAGACTAGCGGGAGGGACAGATACC.

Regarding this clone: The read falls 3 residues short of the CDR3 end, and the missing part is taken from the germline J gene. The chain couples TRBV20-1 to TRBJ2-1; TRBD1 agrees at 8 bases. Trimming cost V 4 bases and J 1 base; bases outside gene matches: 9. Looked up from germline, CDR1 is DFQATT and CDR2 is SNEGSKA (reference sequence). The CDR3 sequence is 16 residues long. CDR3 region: CSATGGAVISYNEQFF. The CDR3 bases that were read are TGCAGTGCTACAGGGGGCGCCGTCATTTCCTACAATGAG.

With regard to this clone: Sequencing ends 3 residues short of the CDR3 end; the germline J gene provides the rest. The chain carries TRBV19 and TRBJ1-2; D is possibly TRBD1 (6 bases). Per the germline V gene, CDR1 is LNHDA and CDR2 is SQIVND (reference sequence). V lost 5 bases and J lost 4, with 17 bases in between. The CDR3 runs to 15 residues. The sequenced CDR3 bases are TGTGCCAGTAGTCGCTTCAGGGGTAGTGGCTATGGC. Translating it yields CASSRFRGSGYG. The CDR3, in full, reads CASSRFRGSGYGYTF.

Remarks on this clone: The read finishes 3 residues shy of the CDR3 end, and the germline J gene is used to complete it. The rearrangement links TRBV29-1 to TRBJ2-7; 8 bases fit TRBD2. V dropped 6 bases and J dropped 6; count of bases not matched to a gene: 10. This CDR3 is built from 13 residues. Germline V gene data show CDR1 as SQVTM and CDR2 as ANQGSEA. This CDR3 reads CSVETSGGGEQYF. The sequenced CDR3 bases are TGCAGCGTGGAAACTAGCGGCGGTGGCGAG.

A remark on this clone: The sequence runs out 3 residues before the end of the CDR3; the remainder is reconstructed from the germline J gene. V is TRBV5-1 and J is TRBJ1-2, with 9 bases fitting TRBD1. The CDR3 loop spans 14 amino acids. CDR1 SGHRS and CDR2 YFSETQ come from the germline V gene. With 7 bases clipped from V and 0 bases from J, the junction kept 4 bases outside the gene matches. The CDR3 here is CASAGQGANYGYTF. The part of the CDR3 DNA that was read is TGCGCCAGCGCGGGACAGGGCGCTAACTATGGC. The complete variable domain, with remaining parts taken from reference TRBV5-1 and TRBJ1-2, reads KAGVTQTPRYLIKTRGQQVTLSCSPISGHRSVSWYQQTPGQGLQFLFEYFSETQRNKGNFPGRFSGRQFSNSRSEMNVSTLELGDSALYLCASAGQGANYGYTFGSGTRLTVV.

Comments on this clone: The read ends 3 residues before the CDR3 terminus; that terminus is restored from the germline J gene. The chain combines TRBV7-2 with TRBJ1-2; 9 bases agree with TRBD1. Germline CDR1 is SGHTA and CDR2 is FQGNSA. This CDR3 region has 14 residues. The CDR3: CASSIDRGLDTYTF. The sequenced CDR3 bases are TGTGCCAGCAGCATAGACAGGGGGTTAGATACC.

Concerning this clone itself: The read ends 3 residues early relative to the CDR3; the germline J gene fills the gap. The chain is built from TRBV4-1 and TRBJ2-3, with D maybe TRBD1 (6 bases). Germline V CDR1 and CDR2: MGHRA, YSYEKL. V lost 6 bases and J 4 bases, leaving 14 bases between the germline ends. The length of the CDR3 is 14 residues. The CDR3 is CASRPGATADTQYF. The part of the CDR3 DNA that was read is TGCGCCAGCAGACCAGGGGCCACGGCAGATACG.

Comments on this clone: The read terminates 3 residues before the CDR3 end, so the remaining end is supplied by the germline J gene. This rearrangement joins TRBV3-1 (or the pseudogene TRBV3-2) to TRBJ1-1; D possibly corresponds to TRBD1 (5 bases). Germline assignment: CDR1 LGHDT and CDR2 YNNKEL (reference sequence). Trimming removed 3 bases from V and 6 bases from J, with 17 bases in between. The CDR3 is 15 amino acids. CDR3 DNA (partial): TGTGCCAGCAGCCAGGGTGCGGGGCTCAGCGCTGAA. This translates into CASSQGAGLSAE. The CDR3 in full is CASSQGAGLSAEAFF.

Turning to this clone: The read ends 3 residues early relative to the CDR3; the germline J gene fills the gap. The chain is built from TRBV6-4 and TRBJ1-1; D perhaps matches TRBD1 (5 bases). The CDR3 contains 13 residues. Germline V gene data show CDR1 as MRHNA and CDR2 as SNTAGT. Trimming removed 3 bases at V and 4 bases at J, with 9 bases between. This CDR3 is CASSEAGGTEAFF. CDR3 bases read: TGTGCCAGCAGTGAGGCGGGGGGCACTGAA.

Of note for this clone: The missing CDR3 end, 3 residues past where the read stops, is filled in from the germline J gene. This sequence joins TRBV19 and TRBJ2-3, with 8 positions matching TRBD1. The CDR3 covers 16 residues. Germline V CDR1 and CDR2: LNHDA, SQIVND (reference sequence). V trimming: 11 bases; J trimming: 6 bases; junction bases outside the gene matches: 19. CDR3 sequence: CAPPNLPDRVGDTQYF. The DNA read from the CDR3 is TGTGCCCCCCCCAATCTTCCGGACAGGGTGGGGGATACG.

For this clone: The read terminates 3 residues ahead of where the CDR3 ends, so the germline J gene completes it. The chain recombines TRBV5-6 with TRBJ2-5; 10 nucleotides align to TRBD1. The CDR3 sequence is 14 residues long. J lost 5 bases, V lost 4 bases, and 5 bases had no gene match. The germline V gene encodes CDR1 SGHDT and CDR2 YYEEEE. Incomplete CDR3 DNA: TGTGCCAGCAGCCTCCTGGACAGGGGGGAGACC. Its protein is CASSLLDRGET. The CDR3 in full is CASSLLDRGETQYF.

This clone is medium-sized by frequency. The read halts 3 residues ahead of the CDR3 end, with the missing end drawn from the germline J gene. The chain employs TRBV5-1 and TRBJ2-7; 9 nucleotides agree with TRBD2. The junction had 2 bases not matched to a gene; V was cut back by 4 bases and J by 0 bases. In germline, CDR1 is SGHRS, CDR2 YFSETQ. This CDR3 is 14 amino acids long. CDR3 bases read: TGCGCCAGCAGCCTTAGCGGGAGCTCCTACGAG. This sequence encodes CASSLSGSSYE. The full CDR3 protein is CASSLSGSSYEQYF.

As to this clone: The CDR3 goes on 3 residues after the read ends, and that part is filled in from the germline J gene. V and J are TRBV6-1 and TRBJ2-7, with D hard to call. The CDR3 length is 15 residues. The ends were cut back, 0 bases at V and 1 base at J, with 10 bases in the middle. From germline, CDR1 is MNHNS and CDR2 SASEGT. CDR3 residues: CASSEAVQASYEQYF. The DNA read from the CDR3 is TGTGCCAGCAGTGAAGCGGTGCAGGCATCCTACGAG.

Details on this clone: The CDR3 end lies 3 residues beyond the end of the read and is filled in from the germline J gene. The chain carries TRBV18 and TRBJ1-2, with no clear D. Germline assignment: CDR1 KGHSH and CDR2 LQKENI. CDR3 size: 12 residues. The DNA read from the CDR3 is TGTGCCAGCTCACGCTTCTCCTACGAC. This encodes CASSRFSYD. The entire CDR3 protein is CASSRFSYDYTF.

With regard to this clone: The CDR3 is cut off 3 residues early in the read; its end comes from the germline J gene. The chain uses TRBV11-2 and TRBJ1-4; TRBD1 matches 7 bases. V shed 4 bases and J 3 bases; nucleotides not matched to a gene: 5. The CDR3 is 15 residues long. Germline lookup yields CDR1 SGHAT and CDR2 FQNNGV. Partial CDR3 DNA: TGTGCCAGCAGCTCGAGACAGGGCTCTAATGAAAAA. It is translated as CASSSRQGSNEK. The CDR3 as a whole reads CASSSRQGSNEKLFF.

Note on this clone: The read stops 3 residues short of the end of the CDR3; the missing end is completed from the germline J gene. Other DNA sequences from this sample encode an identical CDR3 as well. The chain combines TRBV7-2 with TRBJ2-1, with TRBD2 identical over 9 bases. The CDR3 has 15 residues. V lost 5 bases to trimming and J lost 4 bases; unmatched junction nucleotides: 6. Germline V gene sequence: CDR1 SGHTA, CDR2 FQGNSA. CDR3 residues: CASSLWAGGYNEQFF. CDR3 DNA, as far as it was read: TGTGCCAGCAGCCTATGGGCGGGAGGGTACAATGAG.

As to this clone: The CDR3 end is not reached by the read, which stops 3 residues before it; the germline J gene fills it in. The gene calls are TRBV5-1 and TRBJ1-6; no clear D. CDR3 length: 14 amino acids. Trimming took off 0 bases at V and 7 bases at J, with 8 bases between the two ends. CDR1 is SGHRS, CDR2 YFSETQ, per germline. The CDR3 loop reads CASSLEAENSPLHF. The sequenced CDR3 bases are TGCGCCAGCAGCTTGGAAGCCGAGAATTCACCC.

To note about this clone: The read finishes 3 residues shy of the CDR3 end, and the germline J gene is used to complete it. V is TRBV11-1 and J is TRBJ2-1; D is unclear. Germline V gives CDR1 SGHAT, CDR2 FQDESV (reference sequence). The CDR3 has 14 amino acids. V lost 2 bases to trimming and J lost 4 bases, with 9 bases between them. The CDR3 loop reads CASSLTPQYNEQFF. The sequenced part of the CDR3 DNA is TGTGCCAGCAGCTTAACACCACAGTACAATGAG. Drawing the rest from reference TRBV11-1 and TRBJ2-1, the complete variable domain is EAEVAQSPRYKITEKSQAVAFWCDPISGHATLYWYRQILGQGPELLVQFQDESVVDDSQLPKDRFSAERLKGVDSTLKIQPAELGDSAMYLCASSLTPQYNEQFFGPGTRLTVL.

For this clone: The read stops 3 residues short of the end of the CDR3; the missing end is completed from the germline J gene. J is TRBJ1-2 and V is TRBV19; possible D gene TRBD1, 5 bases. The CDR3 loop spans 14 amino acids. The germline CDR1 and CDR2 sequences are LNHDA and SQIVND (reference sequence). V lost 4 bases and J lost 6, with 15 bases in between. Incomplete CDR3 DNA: TGTGCCAGTAGTAACAGGATAGACCTTAATGGC. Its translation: CASSNRIDLNG. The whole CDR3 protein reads CASSNRIDLNGYTF.

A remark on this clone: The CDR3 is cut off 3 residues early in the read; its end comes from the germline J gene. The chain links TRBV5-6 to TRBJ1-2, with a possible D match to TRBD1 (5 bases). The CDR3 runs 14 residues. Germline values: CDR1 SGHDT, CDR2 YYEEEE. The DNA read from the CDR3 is TGTGCCAGCAGCTTGGTGGCAGGGAGGAAGGGC. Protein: CASSLVAGRKG. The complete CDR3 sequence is CASSLVAGRKGYTF.

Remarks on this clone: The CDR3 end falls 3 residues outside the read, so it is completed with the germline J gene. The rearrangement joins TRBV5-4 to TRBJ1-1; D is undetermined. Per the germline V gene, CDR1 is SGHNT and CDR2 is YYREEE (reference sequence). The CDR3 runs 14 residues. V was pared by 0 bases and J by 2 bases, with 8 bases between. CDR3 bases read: TGTGCCAGCAGCTTGGACAGATATAACACTGAA. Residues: CASSLDRYNTE. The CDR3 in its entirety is CASSLDRYNTEAFF.

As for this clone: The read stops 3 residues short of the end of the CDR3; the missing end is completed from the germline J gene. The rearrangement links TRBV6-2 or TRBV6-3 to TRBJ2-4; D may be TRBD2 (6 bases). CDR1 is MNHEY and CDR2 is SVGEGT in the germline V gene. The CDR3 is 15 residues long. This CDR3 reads CASRPIGTSNYGQYF. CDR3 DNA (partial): TGTGCCAGCAGACCGATAGGGACTTCTAACTATGGT.

Partial CDR3 DNA: TGTGCCAGCAGCCGAACACCCGACAGGGAGGAGGGC. Its translation: CASSRTPDREEG. The whole CDR3 sequence reads CASSRTPDREEGYTF. This sequence joins TRBV7-9 and TRBJ1-2; 7 bases are shared with TRBD1. Coverage ceases 3 residues before the CDR3 finishes, and the germline J gene fills in the end. CDR1 SEHNR and CDR2 FQNEAQ come from the germline V gene (reference sequence). The CDR3 sequence is 15 residues long.

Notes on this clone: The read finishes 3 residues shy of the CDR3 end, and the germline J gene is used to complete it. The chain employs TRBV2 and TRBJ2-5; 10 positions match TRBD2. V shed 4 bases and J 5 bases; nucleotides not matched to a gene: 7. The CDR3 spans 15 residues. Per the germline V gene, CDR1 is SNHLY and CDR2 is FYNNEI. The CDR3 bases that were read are TGTGCCAGCAGTGTTATAGCGGGGGGCCGGGAGACC. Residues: CASSVIAGGRET. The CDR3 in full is CASSVIAGGRETQYF.